The next 32 T cell receptor beta chains were all read from a single sample in a study of tumor and adjacent non-tumor tissue in lung cancer. RNA was extracted from bulk tissue without any cell sorting. A modified ARM-PCR protocol with three rounds of nested PCR amplified TCRbeta. TCRdb re-called the multiplex PCR reads through MiXCR, storing one row per CDR3 protein. The profile covers tens of thousands of distinct CDR3 sequences, with under 85% appearing a single time and about 12% taken by the ten largest. The sequenced material came from lung tumor tissue. These receptors were obtained from a woman between 45 and 65 years old with non-small cell lung cancer.

Details on this clonotype: One end of the junction does not line up with germline, which may come from a read error. V usage is TRBV5-1 and J usage is TRBJ2-5; 8 nucleotides align to TRBD2. This CDR3 spans 15 amino acids. Looked up from germline, CDR1 is SGHRS and CDR2 is YFSETQ. DNA of the CDR3: TGCGCCAGCAACTTGGAGACTAGCGCCTCCAAGATCCAGTACTTC. It encodes CASNLETSASKIQYF.

This clonotype was observed at least ten times. The rearrangement links TRBV20-1 to TRBJ2-3; the D call may be TRBD1 or TRBD2 (5 bases each). CDR1 is DFQATT and CDR2 is SNEGSKA in the germline V gene (reference sequence). V lost 6 bases and J lost 1, with 17 bases in between. The CDR3 runs to 15 residues. CDR3 sequence: CSAQDPGRGTDTQYF. As DNA, the CDR3 is TGCAGTGCACAGGACCCGGGGCGGGGCACAGATACGCAGTATTTT.

Comments on this clonotype: One end of the junction varies from germline; a read error may be responsible. The gene calls are TRBV5-1 and TRBJ1-4, with 7 nucleotides matching TRBD1. Germline V gene data show CDR1 as SGHRS and CDR2 as YFSETQ. The CDR3 loop spans 16 amino acids. In DNA, the CDR3 is TGCGCCAGCGGTCCGGGTGGGACAGCAGCTAATGAAAAACTGTTGTTT. This encodes CASGPGGTAANEKLLF.

V gene TRBV29-1 combines with J gene TRBJ1-1; D is undetermined. CDR3 length: 14 amino acids. Germline lookup yields CDR1 SQVTM and CDR2 ANQGSEA. V was shortened by 7 bases and J by 0 bases, with 15 bases between the two germline ends. DNA for the CDR3: TGCAGCGGGTGCTCAAGGTCGCTGAACACTGAAGCTTTCTTT. Protein: CSGCSRSLNTEAFF.

Details on this clonotype: Sequence at one end of the junction differs from germline and may be a read error. This chain connects TRBV6-6 to TRBJ2-7, with TRBD1 as a possible D gene (6 bases). The CDR3 is made up of 12 amino acids. CDR1 is MNHNY, CDR2 SVGAGI, per germline (reference sequence). CDR3 amino acids: CASSFPGGEQNF. For the CDR3, the DNA is TGTGCCAGCAGCTTCCCTGGGGGCGAGCAGAACTTC.

In its sample, this clonotype was seen many times. CDR3 coding DNA: TGTGCCAGCACCTCGATGGCCCGCACGGATGGCTACACCTTC. Translating it yields CASTSMARTDGYTF. The chain is built from TRBV28 and TRBJ1-2; no reliable D call. The germline V gene has CDR1 MDHEN and CDR2 SYDVKM. V was trimmed by 7 bases and J by 6 bases, leaving 18 bases between them. The CDR3 runs 14 residues.

The rearrangement uses TRBV11-2 and TRBJ2-7; TRBD1 aligns across 9 bases. The CDR3 is 16 amino acids. Germline lookup yields CDR1 SGHAT and CDR2 FQNNGV. V gave up 9 bases and J gave up 1 base; unmatched junction bases: 13. Here the CDR3 DNA reads TGTGCCAGGAGCCAGGGACAGGGAGAGCTTTCCTACGAGCAGTACTTC. The encoded protein is CARSQGQGELSYEQYF.

As regards this clonotype: Its ends do not fully match the called genes, so a read error is possible. CDR3 DNA sequence: TGTGCCACGGGGCTAGCGGGAGAACTAATCAAAAACGTTCAGTACTTC. It codes for CATGLAGELIKNVQYF. V usage is TRBV28 and J usage is TRBJ2-4, with TRBD2 identical over 10 bases. Germline CDR1 reads MDHEN; CDR2 reads SYDVKM. CDR3 length: 16 amino acids.

Remarks on this clonotype: The junction and the germline gene differ at one end; a read error may be behind it. V is TRBV11-2 and J is TRBJ2-3; unclear D gene. Germline V gene lookup returns CDR1 SGHAT and CDR2 FQNNGV. The CDR3 loop spans 17 amino acids. The CDR3 coding sequence is TGTACCAGCAGTTCGTTAGCTGGAGCGTGTGAGGCAGATACGCAGTATTTT. Its protein product is CTSSSLAGACEADTQYF.

Comments on this clonotype: The junction differs from germline at one of its ends, possibly a read error. V and J are TRBV29-1 and TRBJ1-2; tentatively, D is TRBD1 (5 bases). The CDR3 extends over 18 amino acids. Germline CDR1 is SQVTM and CDR2 is ANQGSEA. The CDR3 DNA is TGCAGTGTTGAGCCCCCCACGGGAAAAGGGGAGAAAGGATGGGGCTACACCTTC. This sequence encodes CSVEPPTGKGEKGWGYTF.

As concerns this clonotype: An end of the junction differs from the germline gene, which may be a read error. The chain is built from TRBV28 and TRBJ2-5, with TRBD1 matching 9 bases. CDR3 length: 14 residues. Per germline, CDR1 MDHEN and CDR2 SYDVKM. The CDR3 protein is CTSSWRDREETQYF. The CDR3 nucleotides read TGTACCAGCAGTTGGCGGGACAGGGAAGAGACTCAGTACTTC.

This clonotype was seen only once. The genes are TRBV6-6 and TRBJ2-1; D not resolved. CDR1 MNHNY and CDR2 SVGAGI come from the germline V gene (reference sequence). The CDR3 extends over 14 amino acids. Trimming removed 9 bases from V and 9 bases from J, with 21 bases in between. CDR3 sequence: CASSNRFRACEQFF. The CDR3 DNA reads as TGTGCCAGTAGTAACCGTTTTAGGGCCTGTGAGCAGTTCTTC.

Details on this clonotype: The CDR3 does not end in the conserved phenylalanine or tryptophan, so this is likely a read error. The DNA is omitted, as the CDR3 cannot be located on it reliably, and the CDR3 follows TCRdb's listing. This chain connects TRBV20-1 to TRBJ2-1. The CDR3 is 14 amino acids in total, end residues counted. Per the germline V gene, CDR1 is DFQATT and CDR2 is SNEGSKA (reference sequence). This chain's CDR3 is CSALDPLNYNEQFL.

The chain couples TRBV11-3 to TRBJ2-2; D tentatively reads TRBD1 or TRBD2 (5 bases each). This CDR3 comprises 15 residues. The V end lost 4 bases, the J end lost 12 bases, and 21 bases lay between the germline ends. Germline assignment: CDR1 SGHNT and CDR2 YENEEA. The CDR3 bases are TGTGCCAGCAGCTCTTACGGGACGGGGCAAGGGAAGCTGTTTTTT. Its protein is CASSSYGTGQGKLFF. The whole variable domain, filled in from reference TRBV11-3 and TRBJ2-2, reads EAGVVQSPRYKIIEKKQPVAFWCNPISGHNTLYWYLQNLGQGPELLIRYENEEAVDDSQLPKDRFSAERLKGVDSTLKIQPAELGDSAVYLCASSSYGTGQGKLFFGEGSRLTVL.

As concerns this clonotype: A read error may produce the germline difference seen at one junction end. The rearrangement uses TRBV28 and TRBJ2-7, with D possibly being TRBD2 (6 bases). The CDR3 contains 15 residues. Germline-derived CDR1 and CDR2 are MDHEN and SYDVKM. The CDR3: CASSLGGIATYEQYF. The CDR3 DNA follows: TGTGCCAGCAGCTTAGGCGGGATAGCGACCTACGAGCAGTATTTC.

This clonotype was detected many times. The chain joins TRBV13 to TRBJ2-1; tentative D call: TRBD1 (6 bases). Germline assignment: CDR1 PRHDT and CDR2 FYEKMQ (reference sequence). V gave up 7 bases and J gave up 8 bases, with 18 bases separating them. This CDR3 has 14 residues. In DNA, the CDR3 is TGTGCCAGCAAAAGACAGGAGGCCCTACATGAGCAGTTCTTC. It specifies CASKRQEALHEQFF. Filled out from reference TRBV13 and TRBJ2-1, the complete variable domain reads AAGVIQSPRHLIKEKRETATLKCYPIPRHDTVYWYQQGPGQDPQFLISFYEKMQSDKGSIPDRFSAQQFSDYHSELNMSSLELGDSALYFCASKRQEALHEQFFGPGTRLTVL.

Of note for this clonotype: Relative to the germline gene, one junction end is altered; a read error may explain this. This chain links TRBV29-1 with TRBJ2-2; 14 bases are shared with TRBD2. Germline V lookup: CDR1 SQVTM, CDR2 ANQGSEA. The CDR3 runs to 16 residues. The CDR3, as DNA: TGCTGCGTTATGACTAGCGGGAGGGAAGGCACCGGGAAGCTGTTTTTT. This translates into CCVMTSGREGTGKLFF.

As regards this clonotype: An end of the junction does not agree with germline; a read error may underlie this. The chain carries TRBV6-1 and TRBJ2-1; 8 nucleotides align to TRBD2. Germline CDR1 MNHNS, CDR2 SASEGT. This CDR3 has 15 residues. CDR3: CAGSEQTGGGNEQFF. CDR3 in DNA: TGTGCTGGCAGTGAACAGACGGGGGGGGGCAATGAGCAATTCTTC.

The chain carries TRBV6-6 and TRBJ2-7; D is perhaps TRBD2 (5 bases). Trimming shortened V by 5 bases and J by 6 bases, and 11 bases separated the two germline ends. The CDR3 extends over 12 amino acids. The germline V gene encodes CDR1 MNHNY and CDR2 SVGAGI (reference sequence). The CDR3 spells CASSPPGGEQYF. As DNA, the CDR3 is TGTGCCAGCAGTCCCCCTGGAGGCGAGCAGTACTTC.

On this clonotype: One end of the junction varies from germline; a read error may be responsible. The chain couples TRBV4-1 to TRBJ2-2; D unclear. Per the germline V gene, CDR1 is MGHRA and CDR2 is YSYEKL. The CDR3 length is 12 residues. Written as DNA, the CDR3 is TGCGTCAGCAGTCAAGAATGGGGGGAGCTGTTTTTT. Protein sequence: CVSSQEWGELFF.

Note on this clonotype: Sequence at one end of the junction differs from germline and may be a read error. This chain links TRBV29-1 with TRBJ2-3; 7 bases fit TRBD1. Germline CDR1 and CDR2: SQVTM and ANQGSEA. This CDR3 has 15 amino acids. CDR3 bases: TGCAGCGTTGGAGTTCGAACGAGGGGGACAGATACGCTGTATTTT. Amino acids: CSVGVRTRGTDTLYF.

The table lists this clonotype with a few counts. A junction end diverges from the germline sequence, so it may reflect a read error. The chain carries TRBV29-1 and TRBJ1-4, with TRBD1 matching 9 bases. CDR1 is SQVTM, CDR2 ANQGSEA, per germline. CDR3 length: 16 amino acids. As DNA, the CDR3 is TGCAGCGTTCAGCTCATCGAGGACAGGGGACGGGAAAAACTGCTTTTT. It codes for CSVQLIEDRGREKLLF.

This clonotype was recorded once. At one end the junction does not follow the germline gene, possibly because of a read error. CDR3 sequence reads: CASSHHGGSSYDEQFF. CDR3 DNA: TGTGCCAGCAGTCATCACGGCGGGAGCTCCTACGATGAGCAGTTCTTC. The chain has TRBV6-6 and TRBJ2-1; 7 bases match TRBD2. The CDR3 runs to 16 residues. Germline CDR1 and CDR2: MNHNY and SVGAGI (reference sequence).

A remark on this clonotype: Sequence at one end of the junction differs from germline and may be a read error. The rearrangement joins TRBV11-2 to TRBJ2-1; 9 bases fit TRBD2. Germline V gene sequence: CDR1 SGHAT, CDR2 FQNNGV. This CDR3 is built from 16 residues. CDR3 in DNA: TGTGCCATCAGCCCAGGGGGGCTAGCGGGAATAGGTGAGCAGTTATTC. Translating it yields CAISPGGLAGIGEQLF.

Notes on this clonotype: A read error is likely, as this CDR3 ends without the conserved phenylalanine or tryptophan. The chain recombines TRBV6-1 with TRBJ2-7; TRBD2 aligns across 9 bases. V trimming: 8 bases; J trimming: 5 bases; junction bases outside the gene matches: 7. This CDR3 is 13 amino acids long. Germline CDR1 reads MNHNS; CDR2 reads SASEGT. The CDR3 DNA reads TGTGCCAGCTTCTTAGCGGGAGTCGACGAGCAGTACCCC. Amino acids: CASFLAGVDEQYP.

As to this clonotype: This may stem from a read error, because a much larger clone lies one nucleotide away. The chain couples TRBV10-2 to TRBJ2-7; 10 nucleotides line up with TRBD1. CDR1 WSHSY and CDR2 SAAADI come from the germline V gene. The CDR3 extends over 15 amino acids. The ends lost 3 bases at V and 6 bases at J; junction bases unmatched: 8. The CDR3 nucleotides read TGCGCCAGCAGTGAAGCCGAGACAGGGGGCTCCGAGCAGTACTTC. Amino acids: CASSEAETGGSEQYF.

The chain uses TRBV20-1 and TRBJ2-6; D unresolved. CDR1 is DFQATT and CDR2 is SNEGSKA in the germline V gene (reference sequence). The CDR3 contains 15 residues. Trimming cost V 8 bases and J 1 base, with 15 bases left between them. The CDR3 reads CSTNKCRSGANVLTF. In DNA form, the CDR3 reads TGCAGTACTAATAAGTGTAGGTCTGGGGCCAACGTCCTGACTTTC.

Of note for this clonotype: A much bigger clone sits one base away, suggesting this may be a read error. This chain links TRBV7-9 with TRBJ2-7, with D perhaps TRBD1 (6 bases). CDR1 and CDR2 from the germline V gene are SEHNR and FQNEAQ (reference sequence). Deletions cut 6 bases from V and 2 bases from J, with 14 bases between. The length of the CDR3 is 14 residues. The CDR3 loop reads CASRPTGTTYEQYF. The DNA for the CDR3 is TGTGCCAGCAGGCCAACAGGGACAACCTACGAGCAGTACTTC. Full variable domain (rest looked up from reference TRBV7-9 and TRBJ2-7): DTGVSQNPRHKITKRGQNVTFRCDPISEHNRLYWYRQTLGQGPEFLTYFQNEAQLEKSRLLSDRFSAERPKGSFSTLEIQRTEQGDSAMYLCASRPTGTTYEQYFGPGTRLTVT.

As for this clonotype: A read error may account for a junction end that differs from germline. This rearrangement joins TRBV6-6 to TRBJ1-6, with a possible D match to TRBD1 (5 bases). This CDR3 has 16 residues. CDR1 MNHNY and CDR2 SVGAGI come from the germline V gene (reference sequence). CDR3 coding DNA: TGCGCCTGCAGTTCACACGGGGCGCCGGGCGATTCACCCCTCCACTTT. Amino acids: CACSSHGAPGDSPLHF.

In regard to this clonotype: The junction differs from germline at one of its ends, possibly a read error. The V and J genes are TRBV6-4 and TRBJ2-1; TRBD2 might be the D (5 bases). This CDR3 has 13 residues. CDR1 and CDR2 from the germline V gene are MRHNA and SNTAGT. CDR3 DNA sequence: TGTACCAGCAGTGACCTCTCCCGGTGGAGGAAGTTCTTC. Amino acids: CTSSDLSRWRKFF.

Ten or more counts support this clonotype. The chain combines TRBV12-3 or TRBV12-4 with TRBJ2-2; TRBD2 matches 9 bases. V was pared by 6 bases and J by 7 bases, with 9 bases of the junction left unmatched. The length of the CDR3 is 15 residues. CDR3 sequence: CASRRREGQVGELFF. The DNA of the CDR3 is TGTGCCAGCAGGAGGCGGGAGGGCCAAGTCGGGGAGCTGTTTTTT.

This clonotype was counted a single time. At one end, the junction sequence differs from germline, possibly due to a read error. This sequence joins TRBV4-2 and TRBJ1-1; 7 positions agree with TRBD1. The CDR3 contains 16 residues. CDR1 is LGHNA, CDR2 YNFKEQ, per germline. The CDR3 DNA is TGTGCCAGTAGCCAGCAGGGACAGAGGGCGCGGACTGAAGCTTTCTTT. It encodes CASSQQGQRARTEAFF.